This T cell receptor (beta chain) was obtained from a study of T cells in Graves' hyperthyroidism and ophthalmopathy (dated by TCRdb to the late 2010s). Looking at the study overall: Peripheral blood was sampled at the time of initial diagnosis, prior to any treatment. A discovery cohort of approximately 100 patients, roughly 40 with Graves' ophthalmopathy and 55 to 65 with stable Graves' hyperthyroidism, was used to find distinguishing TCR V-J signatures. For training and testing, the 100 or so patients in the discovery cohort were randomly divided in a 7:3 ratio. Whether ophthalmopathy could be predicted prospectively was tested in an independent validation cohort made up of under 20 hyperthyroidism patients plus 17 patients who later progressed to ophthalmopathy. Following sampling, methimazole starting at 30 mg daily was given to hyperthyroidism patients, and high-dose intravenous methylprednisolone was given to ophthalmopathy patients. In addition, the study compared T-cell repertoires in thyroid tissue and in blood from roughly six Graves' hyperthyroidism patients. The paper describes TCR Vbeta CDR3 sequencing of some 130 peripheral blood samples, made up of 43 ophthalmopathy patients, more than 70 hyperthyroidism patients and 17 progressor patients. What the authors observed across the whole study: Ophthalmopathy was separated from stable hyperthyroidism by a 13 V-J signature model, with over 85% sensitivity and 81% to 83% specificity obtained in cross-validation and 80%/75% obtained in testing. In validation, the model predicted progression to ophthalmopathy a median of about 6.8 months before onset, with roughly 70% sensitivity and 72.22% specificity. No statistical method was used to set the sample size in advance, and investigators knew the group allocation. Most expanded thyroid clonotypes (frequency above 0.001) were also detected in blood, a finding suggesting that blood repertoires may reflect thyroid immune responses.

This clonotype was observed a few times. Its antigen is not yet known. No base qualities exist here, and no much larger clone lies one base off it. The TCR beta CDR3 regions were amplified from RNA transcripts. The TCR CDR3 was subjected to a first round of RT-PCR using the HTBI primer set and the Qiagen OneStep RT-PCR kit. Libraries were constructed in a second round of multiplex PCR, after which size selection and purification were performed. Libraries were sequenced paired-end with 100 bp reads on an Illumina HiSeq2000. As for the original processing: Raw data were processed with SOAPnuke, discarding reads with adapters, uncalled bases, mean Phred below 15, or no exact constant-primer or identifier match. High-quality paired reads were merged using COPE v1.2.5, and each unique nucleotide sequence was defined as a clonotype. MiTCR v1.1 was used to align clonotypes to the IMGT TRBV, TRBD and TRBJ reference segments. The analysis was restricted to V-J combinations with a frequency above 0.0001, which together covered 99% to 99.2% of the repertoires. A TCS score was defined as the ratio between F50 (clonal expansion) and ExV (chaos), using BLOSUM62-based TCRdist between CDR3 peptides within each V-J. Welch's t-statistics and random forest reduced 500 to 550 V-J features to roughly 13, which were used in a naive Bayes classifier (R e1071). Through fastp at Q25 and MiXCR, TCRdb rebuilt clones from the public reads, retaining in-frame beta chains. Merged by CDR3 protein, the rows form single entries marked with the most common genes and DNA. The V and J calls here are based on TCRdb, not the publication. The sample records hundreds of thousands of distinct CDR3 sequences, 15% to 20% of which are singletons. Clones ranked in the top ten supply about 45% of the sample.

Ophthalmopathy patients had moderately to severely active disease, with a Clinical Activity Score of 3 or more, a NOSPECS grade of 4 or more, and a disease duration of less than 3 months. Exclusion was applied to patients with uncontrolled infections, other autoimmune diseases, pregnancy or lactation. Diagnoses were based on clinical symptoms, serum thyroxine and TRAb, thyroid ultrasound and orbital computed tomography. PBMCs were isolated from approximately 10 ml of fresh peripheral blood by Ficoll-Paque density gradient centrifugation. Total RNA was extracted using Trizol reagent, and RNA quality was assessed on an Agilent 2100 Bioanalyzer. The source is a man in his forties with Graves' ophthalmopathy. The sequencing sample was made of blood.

The CDR3 corresponds to CASSSDRVVVDEQYF. In nucleotide form, the sequence is TGCGCCAGCAGCTCTGACAGGGTCGTCGTCGACGAGCAGTACTTC. The rearrangement combines TRBV5-1 with TRBJ2-7; the junction holds 7 bases that match TRBD1. Unmatched junction bases come to 11, with V trimmed by 3 bases and J by 5 bases. Sequences SGHRS (CDR1) and YFSETQ (CDR2) are obtained from the germline V gene. Counted from cysteine to phenylalanine, this CDR3 has 15 amino acids. Of all the DNA, just the CDR3 is kept, 45 bases in frame from base 1.